The rows below give T cell receptor beta chains drawn from one sample of a study of shared clonotypes between healthy human individuals. The table came from immunoSEQ multiplex PCR; TCRdb's copy has only in-frame clones and leaves some out. The table has about 730,000 clones, approximately 72% seen once. The sequencing input was memory CD4+ T cells sorted from blood. The receptors come from a woman aged 25 to 39 in good health. CDR3s include the opening cysteine and the closing phenylalanine or tryptophan. A D gene is named only where the DNA matches it firmly. Rows give clone size only sometimes, using once, few, many, or a class for an expanded clone.

>NA|TRBJ1-1|TRBV5-1|TRBD1
CASSFAKGAVETEAFF
TGCGCCAGCAGCTTCGCCAAGGGGGCCGTAGAGACTGAAGCTTTCTTT
>NA|TRBJ2-7|TRBV5-1|TRBD2
CASSPRTSSYEQYF
TGCGCCAGCAGCCCCCGGACTAGCAGCTACGAGCAGTACTTC
>NA|TRBJ1-2|TRBV19|NA
CASSLGTPGDYGYTF
TGTGCCAGTAGCCTCGGGACACCTGGTGACTATGGCTACACCTTC
>NA|TRBJ2-5|TRBV18|TRBD1
CASSPQGAGETQYF
TGTGCCAGCTCACCACAGGGGGCAGGCGAGACCCAGTACTTC
>NA|TRBJ2-7|TRBV25-1|NA
CASSENEGSDEQYF
TGTGCCAGCAGTGAAAACGAGGGTTCAGACGAGCAGTACTTC
>once|TRBJ1-1|TRBV11-2|NA
CASSLFPGLMNTEAFF
TGTGCCAGCAGCTTATTCCCGGGTTTGATGAACACTGAAGCTTTCTTT
>NA|TRBJ2-1|TRBV2|TRBD2
CASSGVSLAGNEQFF
TGTGCCAGCAGTGGGGTTTCGCTAGCGGGGAATGAGCAGTTCTTC
>NA|TRBJ2-7|TRBV19|TRBD2
CASRPGTSGSYEQYF
TGTGCCAGTAGGCCTGGGACTAGCGGCTCCTACGAGCAGTACTTC
>NA|TRBJ2-5|TRBV5-1|NA
CASSFGYETQYF
TGCGCCAGCAGCTTCGGCTACGAGACCCAGTACTTC
>NA|TRBJ2-1|TRBV5-1|NA
CASRVTTYNEQFF
TGCGCCAGCCGTGTCACTACCTACAATGAGCAGTTCTTC
>NA|TRBJ2-7|TRBV11-3|NA
CASSSRRYEQYF
TGTGCCAGCAGCTCAAGACGCTACGAGCAGTACTTC
>NA|TRBJ1-1|TRBV12-2|NA
CASRPGHPGRAEAFF
TGTGCAAGTCGCCCCGGACACCCTGGACGGGCTGAAGCTTTCTTT
>NA|TRBJ2-7|TRBV9|TRBD1
CASSPRDRGSYEQYF
TGTGCCAGCAGCCCCCGGGACAGGGGCTCCTACGAGCAGTACTTC
>NA|TRBJ2-3|TRBV7-9|NA
CASSPEYTQYF
TGTGCCAGCAGCCCGGAATATACGCAGTATTTT
>NA|TRBJ2-2|TRBV6-1|NA
CASSEIDAGELFF
TGTGCCAGCAGTGAGATAGACGCCGGGGAGCTGTTTTTT
>NA|TRBJ2-7|TRBV5-1|NA
CASSSGTFSYEQYF
TGCGCCAGCAGCTCCGGGACATTCTCCTACGAGCAGTACTTC
>NA|TRBJ1-5|TRBV25-1|NA
CASSDGTGQPQHF
TGTGCCAGCAGTGACGGTACGGGGCAGCCCCAGCATTTT
>NA|TRBJ2-7|TRBV9|NA
CASSVVPDSYEQYF
TGTGCCAGCAGCGTAGTACCCGATAGCTACGAGCAGTACTTC
>NA|TRBJ1-1|TRBV9|NA
CASRKTENTEAFF
TGTGCCAGCAGGAAAACGGAGAACACTGAAGCTTTCTTT
>NA|TRBJ1-2|TRBV28|NA
CASSLWDQRGYTF
TGTGCCAGCAGTTTATGGGACCAGCGCGGCTACACCTTC
>once|TRBJ1-4|TRBV28|TRBD1
CASSRGTGFNEKLFF
TGTGCCAGCAGCCGGGGGACAGGCTTTAATGAAAAACTGTTTTTT
>NA|TRBJ2-3|TRBV29-1|TRBD2
CSVFNTGGTDTQYF
TGCAGCGTTTTTAATACGGGAGGGACAGATACGCAGTATTTT